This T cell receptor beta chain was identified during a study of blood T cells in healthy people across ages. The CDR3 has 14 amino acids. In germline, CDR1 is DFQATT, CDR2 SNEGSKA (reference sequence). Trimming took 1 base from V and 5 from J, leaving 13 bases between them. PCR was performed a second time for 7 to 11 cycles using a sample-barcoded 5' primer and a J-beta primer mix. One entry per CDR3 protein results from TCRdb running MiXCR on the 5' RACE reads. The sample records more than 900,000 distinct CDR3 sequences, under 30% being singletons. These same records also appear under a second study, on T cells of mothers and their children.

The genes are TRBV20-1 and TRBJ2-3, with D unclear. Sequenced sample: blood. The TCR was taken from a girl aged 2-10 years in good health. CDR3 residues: CSARGIGLGDTQYF. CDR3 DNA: TGCAGTGCTAGAGGAATCGGGCTGGGAGATACGCAGTATTTT.